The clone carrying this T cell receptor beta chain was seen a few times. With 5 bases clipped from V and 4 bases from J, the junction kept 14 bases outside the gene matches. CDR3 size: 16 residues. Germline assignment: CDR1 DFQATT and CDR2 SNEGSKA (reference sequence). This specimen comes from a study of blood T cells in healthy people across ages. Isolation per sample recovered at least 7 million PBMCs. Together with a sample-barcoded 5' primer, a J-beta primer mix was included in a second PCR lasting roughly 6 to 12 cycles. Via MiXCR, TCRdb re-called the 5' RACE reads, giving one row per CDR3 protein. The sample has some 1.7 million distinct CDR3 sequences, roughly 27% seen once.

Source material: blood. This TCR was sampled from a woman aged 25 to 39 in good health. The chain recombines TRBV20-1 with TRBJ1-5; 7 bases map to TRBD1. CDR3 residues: CSARREDRVGNQPQHF. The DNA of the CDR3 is TGCAGTGCTCGCCGCGAAGACAGGGTAGGAAATCAGCCCCAGCATTTT.